These T cell receptor beta chains were read from a single sample in a study of early T cells in non-severe SARS-CoV-2 infection. TCRdb itself ran the 5' RACE reads through MiXCR, one entry per CDR3 protein. Found here are about 58,000 distinct CDR3 sequences, 7.7% of them singletons; the top ten hold about 3.7%. The sequencing sample was made of whole blood. The receptors shown here come from an adult who was a healthcare worker with PCR-confirmed SARS-CoV-2 infection or an uninfected control (not recorded which). CDR3s include the opening cysteine and the closing phenylalanine or tryptophan. A D gene is named only where the DNA matches it firmly. The size entry is marked missing in some rows and otherwise reads once, few, many or a size class.

size	D	J	V	CDR3	DNA
many	TRBD2	TRBJ2-3	TRBV7-9	CASSLSGSGTDTQYF	TGTGCCAGCAGCCTTAGCGGGAGTGGCACAGATACGCAGTATTTT
NA	NA	TRBJ1-2	TRBV4-1	CASSQATRIYGYTF	TGCGCCAGCAGCCAAGCGACAAGAATTTATGGCTACACCTTC
NA	NA	TRBJ2-5	TRBV28	CASSTGGETQYF	TGTGCCAGCAGCACAGGAGGAGAGACCCAGTACTTC
few	NA	TRBJ2-5	TRBV18	CASSPGRNQETQYF	TGTGCCAGCTCCCCAGGACGTAACCAAGAGACCCAGTACTTC
NA	NA	TRBJ2-7	TRBV4-2	CASSQDTGRTYPPSEQYF	TGTGCCAGCAGCCAAGATACCGGGAGAACGTATCCTCCTTCCGAGCAGTACTTC
few	TRBD2	TRBJ2-3	TRBV7-9	CASSFSGRGPDTQYF	TGTGCCAGCAGCTTTTCCGGGAGGGGCCCAGATACGCAGTATTTT
few	NA	TRBJ2-7	TRBV29-1	CSVEEGISYEQYF	TGCAGCGTTGAGGAGGGAATAAGTTACGAGCAGTACTTC
many	NA	TRBJ2-7	TRBV18	CASSPQRRDEQYF	TGTGCCAGCTCACCCCAGAGGAGGGACGAGCAGTACTTC
few	NA	TRBJ1-6	TRBV20-1	CSARAGGSFNSPLHF	TGCAGTGCTAGAGCCGGGGGCTCCTTTAATTCACCCCTCCACTTT
NA	TRBD2	TRBJ2-1	TRBV7-3	CASSLGTSGTDEQFF	TGTGCCAGCAGTTTGGGGACTAGCGGGACGGATGAGCAGTTCTTC
NA	NA	TRBJ1-5	TRBV12-3/TRBV12-4	CASSLGIYSNQPQHF	TGTGCCAGCAGTTTAGGGATCTATAGCAATCAGCCCCAGCATTTT
few	NA	TRBJ1-4	TRBV9	CASSSQGTGEKLFF	TGTGCCAGCAGCTCTCAGGGTACTGGGGAAAAACTGTTTTTT
many	NA	TRBJ2-3	TRBV3-1	CASSPSWGRDTQYF	TGTGCCAGCAGCCCAAGTTGGGGGCGCGATACGCAGTATTTT
many	NA	TRBJ2-3	TRBV7-8	CASSLEGWTDTQYF	TGTGCCAGCAGCTTAGAGGGGTGGACAGATACGCAGTATTTT
few	NA	TRBJ2-7	TRBV5-1	CASSFGPGDSGAYEQYF	TGCGCCAGCAGCTTTGGGCCCGGGGACTCTGGCGCCTACGAGCAGTACTTC
NA	NA	TRBJ1-1	TRBV28	CASSIQVNTEAFF	TGTGCCAGCAGCATACAGGTTAACACTGAAGCTTTCTTT
many	TRBD1	TRBJ1-1	TRBV18	CASSPGQLNTEAFF	TGTGCCAGCTCACCGGGACAGCTGAACACTGAAGCTTTCTTT
many	NA	TRBJ2-7	TRBV5-1	CASSLEATEQYF	TGCGCCAGCAGCTTGGAGGCGACCGAGCAGTACTTC
few	NA	TRBJ2-6	TRBV28	CASSTGTSTSGANVLTF	TGTGCCAGCAGTACGGGGACATCCACCTCTGGGGCCAACGTCCTGACTTTC
NA	NA	TRBJ2-2	TRBV11-1	CASSFGGRVTGELFF	TGTGCCAGCAGCTTCGGGGGCAGAGTGACCGGGGAGCTGTTTTTT
NA	NA	TRBJ2-7	TRBV5-4	CASSSPRRADEQYF	TGTGCCAGCAGCTCTCCCCGGAGGGCCGACGAGCAGTACTTC
few	NA	TRBJ2-4	TRBV21-1	CASSYSWAQAAKNIQYF	TGTGCCAGCAGCTACTCATGGGCCCAGGCAGCCAAAAACATTCAGTACTTC
NA	TRBD2	TRBJ2-1	TRBV13	CASSPSGRAYNEQFF	TGTGCCAGCAGCCCTAGCGGGAGGGCCTACAATGAGCAGTTCTTC
NA	TRBD1	TRBJ2-5	TRBV5-1	CASSPGTVSETQYF	TGCGCCAGCAGCCCCGGGACAGTTTCGGAGACCCAGTACTTC
few	TRBD2	TRBJ2-3	TRBV20-1	CSARTSGTTDTQYF	TGCAGTGCCAGGACTAGCGGTACCACAGATACGCAGTATTTT
many	NA	TRBJ2-7	TRBV18	CASSPPMARSYEQYF	TGTGCCAGCTCACCACCGATGGCCAGGTCCTACGAGCAGTACTTC
NA	TRBD2	TRBJ2-3	TRBV13	CASSLTSGRMTDTQYF	TGTGCCAGCAGCCTGACTAGCGGGAGGATGACAGATACGCAGTATTTT
many	NA	TRBJ2-5	TRBV7-2	CASSREGRSFETQYF	TGTGCCAGCTCCAGAGAGGGCAGGAGTTTTGAGACCCAGTACTTC
many	TRBD2	TRBJ2-1	TRBV7-2	CASSLSGSNEQFF	TGTGCCAGCAGCCTAAGCGGGAGCAATGAGCAGTTCTTC
few	TRBD2	TRBJ2-2	TRBV7-3	CASSALAGGSTGELFF	TGTGCCAGCAGCGCGCTAGCGGGAGGCAGCACCGGGGAGCTGTTTTTT
many	NA	TRBJ1-5	TRBV7-8	CASSLAETLGQPQHF	TGTGCCAGCAGCTTAGCGGAGACCCTCGGTCAGCCCCAGCATTTT
many	NA	TRBJ2-3	TRBV5-1	CASSPPGDTQYF	TGCGCCAGCAGCCCCCCCGGAGATACGCAGTATTTT
NA	TRBD2	TRBJ2-7	TRBV10-2	CATTGTSGTEEQYF	TGCGCCACAACCGGGACTAGCGGGACGGAAGAGCAGTACTTC
many	TRBD2	TRBJ2-5	TRBV7-6	CASSLAGLAGVAETQYF	TGTGCCAGCAGCTTAGCGGGGCTAGCGGGAGTCGCAGAGACCCAGTACTTC
few	NA	TRBJ2-7	TRBV28	CASSPVAGFGYEQYF	TGTGCCAGCAGTCCCGTCGCAGGGTTTGGGTACGAGCAGTACTTC
NA	NA	TRBJ2-5	TRBV7-2	CASSSDRYQETQYF	TGTGCCAGCAGCTCCGACAGGTATCAAGAGACCCAGTACTTC
few	NA	TRBJ2-7	TRBV4-1	CASSQDRVPSYEQYF	TGCGCCAGCAGCCAAGATCGGGTTCCGTCCTACGAGCAGTACTTC
NA	NA	TRBJ2-5	TRBV10-2	CASGGSVQETQYF	TGCGCCAGCGGGGGTTCCGTCCAAGAGACCCAGTACTTC
many	TRBD2	TRBJ2-1	TRBV5-4	CASSPTSDSYNEQFF	TGTGCCAGCAGCCCGACTAGCGACTCCTACAATGAGCAGTTCTTC
few	NA	TRBJ1-5	TRBV24-1	CATSDSSRGGGQPQHF	TGTGCCACCAGTGATTCGAGCAGGGGTGGAGGTCAGCCCCAGCATTTT
few	TRBD2	TRBJ2-5	TRBV6-5	CASRPGTIKETQYF	TGTGCCAGCAGGCCAGGGACTATCAAAGAGACCCAGTACTTC
few	TRBD1	TRBJ2-5	TRBV28	CASSSPRTGWRQETQYF	TGTGCCAGCAGTTCACCCCGGACAGGGTGGAGGCAAGAGACCCAGTACTTC
NA	NA	TRBJ2-7	TRBV7-2	CASSLATPYEQYF	TGTGCCAGCAGCTTAGCAACTCCCTACGAGCAGTACTTC
many	TRBD2	TRBJ2-7	TRBV10-2	CASRGTSNEQYF	TGCGCCAGCAGAGGGACTAGCAACGAGCAGTACTTC
few	NA	TRBJ1-3	TRBV29-1	CSVTRGSGAGNTIYF	TGCAGCGTTACCCGCGGATCAGGGGCTGGAAACACCATATATTTT
many	NA	TRBJ1-1	TRBV5-1	CASSFRDGYTEAFF	TGCGCCAGCAGCTTCAGGGACGGCTACACTGAAGCTTTCTTT
NA	NA	TRBJ2-3	TRBV2	CASWESTLLADTQYF	TGTGCCAGTTGGGAATCGACACTCCTGGCAGATACGCAGTATTTT
many	NA	TRBJ2-6	TRBV29-1	CSVAGVAYSGANVLTF	TGCAGCGTTGCCGGGGTAGCGTACTCTGGGGCCAACGTCCTGACTTTC
few	NA	TRBJ1-1	TRBV7-9	CASSFGDTEAFF	TGTGCCAGCAGCTTTGGGGACACTGAAGCTTTCTTT
NA	NA	TRBJ2-3	TRBV7-3	CASSFQGSSQYF	TGTGCCAGCAGCTTCCAAGGCTCCTCGCAGTATTTT